A selection of T cell receptor beta chains follows, all from one sample in a study of T-cell reconstitution after alpha-beta-depleted transplantation in children. Each CDR3 protein is one row after TCRdb ran MiXCR on the PCR reads. Of more than 300,000 distinct CDR3 sequences listed, about a sixth were seen once; the top ten hold around 43%. The sample consisted of PBMCs, mostly from graft donor cells, taken 360 days after TCRalphabeta/CD19-depleted stem cell transplant. These TCRs come from a male patient aged 2 to 10 who had a stem cell transplant for acute lymphoblastic leukemia, so the T cells may come from the graft donor. Both conserved end residues are part of each CDR3. Fields, in order: D gene, J gene, clone size, V gene, CDR3 DNA, CDR3 protein. A D gene is named only where the DNA matches it firmly. The size entry is marked missing in some rows and otherwise reads once, few, many or a size class.

.,TRBJ2-1,.,TRBV20-1,TGCAGTGCTAGAGATATCGGGGGAGTCACCTACAATGAGCAGTTCTTC,CSARDIGGVTYNEQFF
.,TRBJ1-5,few,TRBV6-6,TGTGCCAGCAGTTACTCGATGCATCAGCCCCAGCATTTT,CASSYSMHQPQHF
TRBD2,TRBJ2-1,.,TRBV7-8,TGTGCCAGCGGTCCCACTAGCGGGGATTACAATGAGCAGTTCTTC,CASGPTSGDYNEQFF
.,TRBJ2-7,few,TRBV30,TGTGCCTGCCTCCTTTTGGGGCTAGCCTCCGAGGAGCAGTACTTC,CACLLLGLASEEQYF
TRBD2,TRBJ2-3,.,TRBV28,TGTGCCAGCAGTTTAGAAGCGGGACCAGATACGCAGTATTTT,CASSLEAGPDTQYF
.,TRBJ2-2,few,TRBV4-3,TGCGCCAGCAAGGCCCCGAACACCGGGGAGCTGTTTTTT,CASKAPNTGELFF
TRBD1,TRBJ2-7,.,TRBV28,TGTGCCAGCAGTTTCGGGACAGGTATGGGGTACGAGCAGTACTTC,CASSFGTGMGYEQYF
TRBD1,TRBJ1-5,.,TRBV20-1,TGCAGTGCAACCACAGGGGGCGGCAATCAGCCCCAGCATTTT,CSATTGGGNQPQHF
.,TRBJ2-1,.,TRBV7-9,TGTGCCAGCAGCTTAGTTAGCGGACGGAATGAGCAGTTCTTC,CASSLVSGRNEQFF
.,TRBJ1-6,many,TRBV6-5,TGTGCCAGCCGCGGACCGGGCTCCTATAATTCACCCCTCCACTTT,CASRGPGSYNSPLHF
TRBD2,TRBJ2-1,.,TRBV5-1,TGCGCCAGCAGCCCCCTACTAGCGGGCTACAATGAGCAGTTCTTC,CASSPLLAGYNEQFF
.,TRBJ1-2,few,TRBV5-4,TGTGCCAGCAGCCCCCGACAGGCCTTTAACTATGGCTACACCTTC,CASSPRQAFNYGYTF
.,TRBJ2-1,many,TRBV29-1,TGCAGCGTTGAAACCGGCTCCTACAATGAGCAGTTCTTC,CSVETGSYNEQFF
.,TRBJ1-2,.,TRBV7-6,TGTGCCAGCAGCTTAGGTCTTGCGCCCGGAGGGGAAGGCTATGGCTACACCTTC,CASSLGLAPGGEGYGYTF
TRBD2,TRBJ2-5,few,TRBV11-2,TGTGCCAGCAGCTTAGGGGTTTTGACTAGCGGGAGCGGTCGAGAGACCCAGTACTTC,CASSLGVLTSGSGRETQYF
.,TRBJ2-3,few,TRBV20-1,TGCAGTGCTAGAGAGGGCCCGATAACAGATACGCAGTATTTT,CSAREGPITDTQYF
.,TRBJ1-4,many,TRBV4-1,TGCGCCAGCAGCCAAGGTGACAGGAATAATGAAAAACTGTTTTTT,CASSQGDRNNEKLFF
.,TRBJ1-1,few,TRBV4-1,TGCGCCAGCAGCCAAGGAAGAGCGGGAGGGGTTACTGAAGCTTTCTTT,CASSQGRAGGVTEAFF
TRBD2,TRBJ2-7,few,TRBV4-3,TGCGCCAGCAGGCGATACTCTAGCGGGAGCTCCTACGAGCAGTACTTC,CASRRYSSGSSYEQYF
.,TRBJ2-2,few,TRBV6-5,TGTGCCAGCAGTTACTCGAGCTGGGGCACCGGGGAGCTGTTTTTT,CASSYSSWGTGELFF
TRBD2,TRBJ2-5,.,TRBV15,TGTGCCACCAGCAGAGATTGGGCTAGCGGGAGCCACCTTGAGACCCAGTACTTC,CATSRDWASGSHLETQYF
TRBD2,TRBJ2-4,few,TRBV11-2,TGTGCCAGCAGCATTAGAGTCGGACTAGCGGGAGGTGTAGCCAAAAACATTCAGTACTTC,CASSIRVGLAGGVAKNIQYF
.,TRBJ2-4,.,TRBV28,TGTGCCAGCAGTTTTCCCTGGGAAGCCAAAAACATTCAGTACTTC,CASSFPWEAKNIQYF
.,TRBJ2-1,.,TRBV20-1,TGCAGTGCTACCAATGAGCAGTTCTTC,CSATNEQFF